Following are 14 T cell receptor beta chains from one sample sequenced in a study of cytomegalovirus exposure and HLA in healthy donors. 13 Jbeta primers and 60 Vbeta primers were used for the PCR. TCRdb keeps only in-frame clones here, not all; method: immunoSEQ multiplex PCR. The data contain more than 60,000 clones, less than 80% of them singletons. Material for sequencing was PBMCs. These receptors came from a woman between 40 and 55 years old in good health and CMV-seropositive.

This chain joins TRBV19 and TRBJ1-1, with a possible D match to TRBD1 (5 bases). V lost 5 bases to trimming and J lost 1 base, with 14 bases between them. Germline-derived CDR1 and CDR2 are LNHDA and SQIVND (reference sequence). There are 15 residues in the CDR3. CDR3: CASSVPGWANTEAFF. The CDR3 DNA sequence: TGTGCCAGTAGTGTCCCAGGGTGGGCGAACACTGAAGCTTTCTTT.

This chain links TRBV4-1 with TRBJ2-5, with no clear D. Trimming cost V 0 bases and J 4 bases, with 3 bases left between them. Germline CDR1 is MGHRA and CDR2 is YSYEKL. The CDR3 has 12 residues. Here the CDR3 DNA reads TGCGCCAGCAGCCAAGACTTAGAGACCCAGTACTTC. Translating gives CASSQDLETQYF.

The chain couples TRBV27 to TRBJ2-3; D remains ambiguous. The CDR3 spans 14 residues. V gave up 5 bases and J gave up 0 bases, with 9 bases separating them. CDR1 is MNHEY and CDR2 is SMNVEV in the germline V gene (reference sequence). The CDR3: CASSPTLSTDTQYF. CDR3 bases: TGTGCCAGCAGTCCCACTTTAAGCACAGATACGCAGTATTTT.

This sequence joins TRBV6-1 and TRBJ1-5; possible D gene TRBD1, 5 bases. CDR3 size: 19 residues. Looked up from germline, CDR1 is MNHNS and CDR2 is SASEGT. The V gene lost 0 bases and the J gene lost 0 bases, with 18 bases spanning the gap. CDR3: CASSEAGGKGFYSNQPQHF. CDR3 sequence (DNA): TGTGCCAGCAGTGAAGCGGGGGGGAAGGGTTTTTATAGCAATCAGCCCCAGCATTTT.

This clone was seen a single time. The chain links TRBV9 to TRBJ2-1; 9 bases agree with TRBD2. The germline gives CDR1 SGDLS, CDR2 YYNGEE. The junction had 6 bases not matched to a gene; V was cut back by 0 bases and J by 8 bases. CDR3 length equals 15 residues. This chain's CDR3 is CASSVGGGRDDEQFF. As DNA, the CDR3 is TGTGCCAGCAGCGTAGGGGGCGGGAGGGACGATGAGCAGTTCTTC.

J is TRBJ1-2 and V is TRBV28; D is perhaps TRBD1 (5 bases). With 5 bases removed from V and 4 bases from J, the gap between germline ends came to 14 bases. The CDR3 spans 14 residues. The germline gives CDR1 MDHEN, CDR2 SYDVKM. The DNA for the CDR3 is TGTGCCAGCAGTCCAATGACAGCAGGCTATGGCTACACCTTC. Its translation is CASSPMTAGYGYTF.

The V gene is TRBV30, the J gene TRBJ1-6; 9 bases are shared with TRBD1. Germline V gives CDR1 GTSNPN, CDR2 SVGIG (reference sequence). Trimming cost V 2 bases and J 7 bases; bases outside gene matches: 3. There are 14 residues in the CDR3. The CDR3 DNA is TGTGCCTGGAGTACCGGGACAGGGAATTCACCCCTCCACTTT. It is translated as CAWSTGTGNSPLHF.

V and J are TRBV11-2 and TRBJ1-2, with D unresolved. Looked up from germline, CDR1 is SGHAT and CDR2 is FQNNGV. This CDR3 has 13 residues. With 5 bases removed from V and 3 bases from J, the gap between germline ends came to 10 bases. The chain's CDR3 is CASSPGQDYGYTF. The CDR3 DNA is TGTGCCAGCAGCCCCGGTCAAGACTATGGCTACACCTTC.

The rearrangement joins TRBV5-5 to TRBJ1-5; no firm D call. V was pared by 0 bases and J by 2 bases, with 9 bases between. CDR1 and CDR2 from the germline V gene are SGHKS and YYEKEE (reference sequence). The CDR3 totals 15 residues. The CDR3 reads CASSLAPGRNQPQHF. The DNA for the CDR3 is TGTGCCAGCAGCTTGGCCCCGGGTCGCAATCAGCCCCAGCATTTT.

V is TRBV28 and J is TRBJ2-6; 8 bases map to TRBD2. V lost 5 bases, J lost 0 bases, and 3 bases stayed unmatched. Germline CDR1 and CDR2: MDHEN and SYDVKM. The CDR3 is 16 amino acids. Here the CDR3 reads CASSRGTSSGANVLTF. The CDR3 DNA reads TGTGCCAGCAGTAGGGGGACTAGCTCTGGGGCCAACGTCCTGACTTTC.

This rearrangement joins TRBV19 to TRBJ2-7; no clear D gene. V was trimmed by 4 bases and J by 0 bases, leaving 7 bases between them. The CDR3 sequence is 13 residues long. Germline V gene sequence: CDR1 LNHDA, CDR2 SQIVND (reference sequence). CDR3 protein: CASSSLNSYEQYF. CDR3 DNA: TGTGCCAGTAGTAGTTTAAACTCCTACGAGCAGTACTTC. Full variable domain (rest looked up from reference TRBV19 and TRBJ2-7): DGGITQSPKYLFRKEGQNVTLSCEQNLNHDAMYWYRQDPGQGLRLIYYSQIVNDFQKGDIAEGYSVSREKKESFPLTVTSAQKNPTAFYLCASSSLNSYEQYFGPGTRLTVT.

The CDR3 protein is CASSLQGAGTGELFF. The CDR3 nucleotides are TGTGCCAGCAGTCTACAGGGGGCCGGGACCGGGGAGCTGTTTTTT. The chain recombines TRBV6-5 with TRBJ2-2; 9 bases line up with TRBD1. Germline trimming cut 5 bases from V and 5 bases from J; bases unmatched to any gene: 6. The germline CDR1 and CDR2 sequences are MNHEY and SVGAGI. This CDR3 comprises 15 residues.

J is TRBJ1-5 and V is TRBV5-1; no clear D. Trimming took 1 base from V and 0 from J, leaving 17 bases between them. Germline CDR1 is SGHRS and CDR2 is YFSETQ. The CDR3 contains 18 residues. The CDR3 DNA reads as TGCGCCAGCAGCTTGACAGTGAATTACCCTGATAGCAATCAGCCCCAGCATTTT. Translating it yields CASSLTVNYPDSNQPQHF.

V usage is TRBV30 and J usage is TRBJ1-3; the match to TRBD1 covers 7 bases. The germline gives CDR1 GTSNPN, CDR2 SVGIG (reference sequence). V lost 3 bases and J lost 1; bases outside the gene matches: 3. This CDR3 contains 14 residues. The DNA of the CDR3 is TGTGCCTGGAGGACAGGGAATTCTGGAAACACCATATATTTT. Translation: CAWRTGNSGNTIYF.